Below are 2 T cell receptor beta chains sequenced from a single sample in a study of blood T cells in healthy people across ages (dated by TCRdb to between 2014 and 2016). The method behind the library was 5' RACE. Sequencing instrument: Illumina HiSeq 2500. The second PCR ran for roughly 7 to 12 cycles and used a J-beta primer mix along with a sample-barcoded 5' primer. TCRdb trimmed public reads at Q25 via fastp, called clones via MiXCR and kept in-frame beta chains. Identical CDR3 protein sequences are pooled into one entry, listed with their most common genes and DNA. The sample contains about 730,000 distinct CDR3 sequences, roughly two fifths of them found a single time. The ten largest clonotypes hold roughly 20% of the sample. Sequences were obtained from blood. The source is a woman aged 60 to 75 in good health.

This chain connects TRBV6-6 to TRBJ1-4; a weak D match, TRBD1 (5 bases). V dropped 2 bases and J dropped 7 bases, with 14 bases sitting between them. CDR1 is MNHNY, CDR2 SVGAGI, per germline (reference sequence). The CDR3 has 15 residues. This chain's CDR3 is CASSYPDQRGEKLFF. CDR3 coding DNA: TGTGCCAGCAGTTACCCAGATCAAAGGGGTGAAAAACTGTTTTTT.

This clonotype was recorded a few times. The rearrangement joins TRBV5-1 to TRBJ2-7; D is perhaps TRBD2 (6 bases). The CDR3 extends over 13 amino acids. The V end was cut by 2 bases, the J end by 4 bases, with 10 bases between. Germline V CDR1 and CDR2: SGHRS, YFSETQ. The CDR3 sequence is CASSLSGLYEQYF. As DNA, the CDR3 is TGCGCCAGCAGCTTAAGCGGGCTTTACGAGCAGTACTTC.